The 29 T cell receptor beta chains in this list originate from one sample, sequenced in a study of T cells after yellow fever vaccination. TCRdb recomputed calls from the 5' RACE reads with MiXCR, one row per CDR3 protein. The sample comprises fewer than 350,000 distinct CDR3 sequences, around 3.6% of which are singletons, and about a quarter rests with the top ten. The starting material was PBMCs, obtained on the day of the yellow fever booster vaccination. The receptor set was obtained from a man between 18 and 35 years old who received the YFV17D yellow fever vaccine.

This clonotype was detected a few times. The chain links TRBV20-1 to TRBJ1-1; no definite D call. Trimming pared 3 bases from V and 6 bases from J, leaving 8 bases between. CDR3 length equals 11 residues. The germline V gene has CDR1 DFQATT and CDR2 SNEGSKA (reference sequence). The CDR3 DNA follows: TGCAGTGCTAGGGGGAGGGCTGAAGCTTTCTTT. Its protein is CSARGRAEAFF.

This clonotype was recorded at least ten times. CDR3 amino acids: CASRYTPPLKDSYEQYV. The CDR3, as DNA: TGCGCCAGCAGATACACTCCCCCTCTGAAAGACAGCTACGAGCAGTACGTC. The chain employs TRBV5-1 and TRBJ2-7; TRBD1 is a possible D gene (5 bases). Germline V CDR1 and CDR2: SGHRS, YFSETQ. This CDR3 is built from 17 residues. The V gene lost 5 bases and the J gene lost 3 bases, with 24 bases spanning the gap.

This clonotype was seen repeatedly, ten times or more. V gene TRBV20-1 combines with J gene TRBJ2-4; weak D call: TRBD2 (5 bases). The length of the CDR3 is 13 residues. The V gene lost 5 bases and the J gene lost 7 bases, with 15 bases spanning the gap. The germline gives CDR1 DFQATT, CDR2 SNEGSKA (reference sequence). CDR3 coding DNA: TGCAGTGCTCCAGTCCGGACTCATAACATTCAGTACTTC. Translating gives CSAPVRTHNIQYF.

This clonotype came up many times. The rearrangement links TRBV4-3 to TRBJ2-1; D unresolved. Germline lookup yields CDR1 LGHNA and CDR2 YSLEER. This CDR3 region has 12 residues. V gave up 1 base and J gave up 9 bases, with 7 bases separating them. As DNA, the CDR3 is TGCGCCAGCAGCCAAGGCCCTGGTGAGCAGTTCTTC. Residues: CASSQGPGEQFF.

V usage is TRBV6-1 and J usage is TRBJ1-2; a weak D match, TRBD1 (5 bases). Germline V gives CDR1 MNHNS, CDR2 SASEGT. CDR3 length equals 13 residues. V lost 6 bases and J lost 2, with 10 bases in between. The CDR3 sequence is CASRRQGNYGYTF. The CDR3 DNA reads as TGTGCCAGCAGACGTCAGGGCAACTATGGCTACACCTTC.

This clonotype showed up many times. The rearrangement uses TRBV27 and TRBJ2-1; 9 bases are a match to TRBD2. V gave up 10 bases and J gave up 2 bases; unmatched junction bases: 6. The CDR3 has 14 amino acids. The germline gives CDR1 MNHEY, CDR2 SMNVEV (reference sequence). For the CDR3, the DNA is TGTGCCACCTTCGCGGGGGGGCCCTACAATGAGCAGTTCTTC. This encodes CATFAGGPYNEQFF.

Only a few counts were recorded for this clonotype. V gene TRBV6-5 combines with J gene TRBJ1-2; D remains unclear. The CDR3 is 14 amino acids. The V end was cut by 2 bases, the J end by 5 bases, with 12 bases between. Germline-derived CDR1 and CDR2 are MNHEY and SVGAGI. The CDR3 nucleotides are TGTGCCAGCAGTTACGGAGCCAGCTTTTATGGCTACACCTTC. Residues: CASSYGASFYGYTF.

The V gene is TRBV12-3 or TRBV12-4, the J gene TRBJ2-7; 7 bases agree with TRBD1. V shed 8 bases, J shed 3 bases, and the junction held 13 bases outside the gene matches. This CDR3 is built from 15 residues. CDR3 in amino acids: CASGPGTAIGYEQYF. CDR3 DNA: TGTGCCAGCGGCCCTGGGACAGCCATAGGCTACGAGCAGTACTTC.

This clonotype showed up many times. V is TRBV6-2 or TRBV6-3 and J is TRBJ1-5; no clear D gene. From germline, CDR1 is MNHEY and CDR2 SVGEGT. This CDR3 has 13 amino acids. The V and J ends lost 6 bases and 6 bases respectively, with 12 bases between them. The CDR3 DNA follows: TGTGCCAGCAGCTATGGCTTTGGTCAGCCCCAGCATTTT. Translated: CASSYGFGQPQHF.

This clonotype was counted a few times. The rearrangement links TRBV7-2 to TRBJ1-4; D remains unclear. Between the trimmed V and J ends, which lost 0 bases and 3 bases, there was a span of 5 bases. Germline V lookup: CDR1 SGHTA, CDR2 FQGNSA. CDR3 length equals 14 residues. CDR3 coding DNA: TGTGCCAGCAGCTTAGCTATTGCTAATGAAAAACTGTTTTTT. Translated, it gives CASSLAIANEKLFF.

In this sample, this clonotype turned up a few times. The J gene is TRBJ2-5, the V gene TRBV4-1; perhaps TRBD2 as D (5 bases). V was trimmed by 0 bases and J by 0 bases, leaving 8 bases between them. Germline CDR1 MGHRA, CDR2 YSYEKL. The CDR3 covers 15 residues. The CDR3 DNA is TGCGCCAGCAGCCAAGATACTAGTAACCAAGAGACCCAGTACTTC. It translates to CASSQDTSNQETQYF.

In its sample, this clonotype was seen a few times. The V and J genes are TRBV6-5 and TRBJ1-4; 8 nucleotides align to TRBD1. This CDR3 region has 14 residues. Germline values: CDR1 MNHEY, CDR2 SVGAGI. Trimming removed 5 bases from V and 7 bases from J; junction bases left unmatched: 6. In DNA, the CDR3 is TGTGCCAGCAGTCAGCAGGGGGCCGGTGAAAAACTGTTTTTT. Protein: CASSQQGAGEKLFF.

At least ten counts were recorded for this clonotype. The chain joins TRBV6-2 or TRBV6-3 to TRBJ2-4; D gene ambiguous. Deletions cut 6 bases from V and 8 bases from J, with 11 bases between. The length of the CDR3 is 12 residues. Germline CDR1 MNHEY, CDR2 SVGEGT. The CDR3 nucleotides are TGTGCCAGCAGACGATTTAGGGACATTCAGTACTTC. Protein product: CASRRFRDIQYF.

This clonotype came up a few times. V usage is TRBV9 and J usage is TRBJ1-2; TRBD1 matches 7 bases. After removal of 0 bases from V and 6 bases from J, the junction contained 2 bases not matched to a gene. Germline loops: CDR1 SGDLS, CDR2 YYNGEE. The CDR3 has 13 amino acids. In nucleotides, the CDR3 is TGTGCCAGCAGCGTAGGCAGGGGGGATGGCTACACCTTC. It encodes CASSVGRGDGYTF.

The gene calls are TRBV4-3 and TRBJ1-2; D not certain. Germline-derived CDR1 and CDR2 are LGHNA and YSLEER. Trimming stripped 5 bases from V and 2 bases from J, with 21 bases between. This CDR3 is built from 17 residues. The CDR3 coding sequence is TGCGCCAGCAGCAGCTACACCGGACCTGGAAGAAACTATGGCTACACCTTC. Amino acids: CASSSYTGPGRNYGYTF.

The V and J genes are TRBV6-5 and TRBJ2-5, with 13 bases matching TRBD2. From germline, CDR1 is MNHEY and CDR2 SVGAGI. The V and J ends lost 2 bases and 5 bases, in that order; junction bases with no gene match: 14. There are 19 residues in the CDR3. This CDR3 reads CASSYTHRTSGGPLETQYF. Here the CDR3 DNA reads TGTGCCAGCAGTTACACACACAGGACTAGCGGGGGCCCTCTCGAGACCCAGTACTTC.

This clonotype was seen many times. V and J are TRBV7-9 and TRBJ1-1; 7 nucleotides line up with TRBD1. The germline V gene encodes CDR1 SEHNR and CDR2 FQNEAQ (reference sequence). The CDR3 covers 13 residues. The junction had 5 bases not matched to a gene; V was cut back by 10 bases and J by 0 bases. Here the CDR3 DNA reads TGTGCCATCCAGGGGGTGATGAACACTGAAGCTTTCTTT. Amino acids: CAIQGVMNTEAFF. The whole variable domain, filled in from reference TRBV7-9 and TRBJ1-1, reads DTGVSQNPRHKITKRGQNVTFRCDPISEHNRLYWYRQTLGQGPEFLTYFQNEAQLEKSRLLSDRFSAERPKGSFSTLEIQRTEQGDSAMYLCAIQGVMNTEAFFGQGTRLTVV.

This rearrangement joins TRBV5-4 to TRBJ2-7, with D possibly matching TRBD2 (6 bases). The CDR3 consists of 13 residues. CDR1 is SGHNT and CDR2 is YYREEE in the germline V gene (reference sequence). V lost 4 bases to trimming and J lost 1 base, with 9 bases between them. DNA for the CDR3: TGTGCCAGCAGCGGGCGGGGTTCCTACGAGCAGTACTTC. Translation gives CASSGRGSYEQYF.

The J gene is TRBJ2-1, the V gene TRBV6-5; 10 positions agree with TRBD2. The V gene end was trimmed by 8 bases and the J gene end by 6 bases; junction bases not matched to a gene: 7. Germline V lookup: CDR1 MNHEY, CDR2 SVGAGI. CDR3 size: 14 residues. This chain's CDR3 is CASVQRGGVNEQFF. The DNA of the CDR3 is TGTGCCAGCGTCCAGCGGGGGGGGGTCAATGAGCAGTTCTTC.

There are many counts of this clonotype. The rearrangement joins TRBV14 to TRBJ2-5; 7 bases fit TRBD2. V dropped 0 bases and J dropped 5; count of bases not matched to a gene: 12. The CDR3 covers 17 residues. CDR1 and CDR2 (germline): SGHDN, FVKESK. The CDR3 loop is CASSQERSGAPGETQYF. The CDR3 region has the DNA TGTGCCAGCAGCCAAGAGAGGAGCGGGGCACCCGGGGAGACCCAGTACTTC.

This clonotype was counted a few times. The genes are TRBV7-3 and TRBJ2-7; perhaps TRBD1 as D (5 bases). V lost 1 base and J 7 bases, leaving 14 bases between the germline ends. The CDR3 sequence is 14 residues long. Germline lookup yields CDR1 SGHTA and CDR2 FQGTGA. The CDR3 DNA sequence: TGTGCCAGCAGCTTAAACCAGGGTAGAGGTGAGCAGTACTTC. Its translation is CASSLNQGRGEQYF.

In this sample, this clonotype turned up a few times. CDR3 nucleotide sequence: TGCAGCGCGGTTAAAGATCTTTGGATGAACACTGAAGCTTTCTTT. It yields the protein CSAVKDLWMNTEAFF. The chain couples TRBV29-1 to TRBJ1-1; D ambiguous. The V end was cut by 7 bases, the J end by 0 bases, with 18 bases between. Germline-derived CDR1 and CDR2 are SQVTM and ANQGSEA. The CDR3 totals 15 residues.

Ten or more counts support this clonotype. The CDR3, as DNA: TGTGCCAGCTCGACGGGGGAAGGGTCCACAGATACGCAGTATTTT. Protein product: CASSTGEGSTDTQYF. This rearrangement joins TRBV18 to TRBJ2-3; D perhaps matches TRBD2 (6 bases). CDR1 and CDR2 from the germline V gene are KGHSH and LQKENI. Trimming left V 6 bases short and J 2 bases short, with 15 bases between. This CDR3 contains 15 residues.

This clonotype has a handful of counts. The chain employs TRBV30 and TRBJ2-1; D is possibly TRBD1 (6 bases). This CDR3 region has 14 residues. Germline assignment: CDR1 GTSNPN and CDR2 SVGIG (reference sequence). Trimming removed 3 bases from V and 3 bases from J, with 12 bases in between. CDR3 loop: CAWRSPTGYNEQFF. The CDR3 nucleotides are TGTGCCTGGAGATCTCCGACAGGCTACAATGAGCAGTTCTTC.

This clonotype was seen repeatedly, ten times or more. The chain combines TRBV4-1 with TRBJ2-3; 7 bases fit TRBD2. CDR3 size: 16 residues. The junction had 8 bases not matched to a gene; V was cut back by 0 bases and J by 5 bases. Germline CDR1 is MGHRA and CDR2 is YSYEKL. DNA for the CDR3: TGCGCCAGCAGCCAAGACGTCCTAGCGGAGGAAGATACGCAGTATTTT. As protein: CASSQDVLAEEDTQYF.

This clonotype has a handful of counts. V is TRBV6-1 and J is TRBJ2-7; 8 positions match TRBD2. The germline gives CDR1 MNHNS, CDR2 SASEGT. This CDR3 region has 16 residues. With V trimmed by 0 bases and J by 2 bases, 6 bases remained unmatched. The CDR3 spells CASSEARGAGPYEQYV. CDR3 coding DNA: TGTGCCAGCAGTGAAGCGCGGGGGGCCGGCCCCTACGAGCAGTACGTC.

This clonotype was counted a few times. J is TRBJ2-7 and V is TRBV11-3, with 8 nucleotides matching TRBD1. There are 16 residues in the CDR3. From germline, CDR1 is SGHNT and CDR2 YENEEA. V gave up 2 bases and J gave up 2 bases; unmatched junction bases: 8. CDR3 in amino acids: CASSLYPPGGTYEQYV. CDR3 nucleotide sequence: TGTGCCAGCAGCTTATATCCCCCAGGGGGCACCTACGAGCAGTACGTC.

This clonotype has a count of ten or more. The gene calls are TRBV20-1 and TRBJ2-1; maybe TRBD1 (5 bases). CDR3 length: 14 amino acids. Trimming removed 0 bases from V and 2 bases from J, with 8 bases in between. Germline V gives CDR1 DFQATT, CDR2 SNEGSKA (reference sequence). CDR3 bases: TGCAGTGCTAGAGATCAGGGAACCTACAATGAGCAGTTCTTC. Its translation is CSARDQGTYNEQFF.

A word on this clonotype: This clone may be a read error of a much larger clone one base away. The J gene is TRBJ2-1, the V gene TRBV5-1; D is possibly TRBD1 (5 bases). The CDR3 consists of 11 residues. Per the germline V gene, CDR1 is SGHRS and CDR2 is YFSETQ. V lost 5 bases, J lost 10 bases, and 10 bases lay in between. This CDR3 reads CASRQVREQFF. DNA of the CDR3: TGCGCCAGCAGACAGGTGAGGGAGCAGTTCTTC. The full variable domain, its missing parts supplied by reference TRBV5-1 and TRBJ2-1, is KAGVTQTPRYLIKTRGQQVTLSCSPISGHRSVSWYQQTPGQGLQFLFEYFSETQRNKGNFPGRFSGRQFSNSRSEMNVSTLELGDSALYLCASRQVREQFFGPGTRLTVL.